The 24 T cell receptor beta chains below all came from one sample that was sequenced in a study of breast tumors, draining lymph nodes, adjacent tissues. Axillary draining lymph nodes of breast cancer patients supplied the node samples. Each CDR3 protein gets one entry after TCRdb re-called the multiplex PCR reads with MiXCR. The profile covers more than 250,000 distinct CDR3 sequences, with roughly 30% appearing a single time and over 0.95% taken by the ten largest. The sample was axillary lymph node tissue. Source of these receptors: a female donor with breast cancer. Some clones in this sample may be carry-over from other donors' samples.

The J gene is TRBJ1-4, the V gene TRBV5-1, with TRBD1 as a possible D gene (6 bases). Trimming pared 1 base from V and 0 bases from J, leaving 22 bases between. The V gene's germline CDR1 is SGHRS and CDR2 YFSETQ. This CDR3 contains 20 residues. Here the CDR3 DNA reads TGCGCCAGCAGCTTGTCTACTAGCGGGGGCTCCTCTGCAACTAATGAAAAACTGTTTTTT. It is translated as CASSLSTSGGSSATNEKLFF.

This clonotype occurred a few times. A read error may be the cause here, since a much bigger clone is one base away. The genes are TRBV12-3 or TRBV12-4 and TRBJ2-5; 8 bases are shared with TRBD1. V lost 3 bases, J lost 1 base, and 1 base stayed unmatched. The CDR3 totals 14 residues. The DNA of the CDR3 is TGTGCCAGCAGTTTCACAGGGGGCCAAGAGACCCAGTACTTC. Protein product: CASSFTGGQETQYF.

This clonotype was seen ten or more times. The chain combines TRBV12-3 or TRBV12-4 with TRBJ2-5, with 9 nucleotides matching TRBD1. The CDR3 runs to 13 residues. Losses at the gene ends were 3 bases for V and 5 bases for J; bases not matched to a gene: 1. CDR3: CASSFGQGETQYF. The CDR3 DNA reads TGTGCCAGCAGTTTCGGACAGGGGGAGACCCAGTACTTC.

On this clonotype itself: An end of the junction differs from the germline gene, which may be a read error. The chain carries TRBV19 and TRBJ2-1; no clear D gene. Germline-derived CDR1 and CDR2 are LNHDA and SQIVND (reference sequence). The CDR3 totals 11 residues. For the CDR3, the DNA is TGTGCCAGTAGTATTAGGGATGAGCTGTTCTTC. Residues: CASSIRDELFF.

This clonotype was recorded many times. This chain connects TRBV12-3 or TRBV12-4 to TRBJ2-5; maybe TRBD2 (6 bases). The CDR3 is made up of 12 amino acids. The germline V and J ends were trimmed by 2 bases and 7 bases, with 8 bases remaining between them. CDR3 sequence: CASSLSSGTQYF. Here the CDR3 DNA reads TGTGCCAGCAGTTTAAGTAGCGGGACCCAGTACTTC.

This clonotype showed up just a few times. A much larger clone differs by one base, so this may be a read error. The chain uses TRBV20-1 and TRBJ1-2, with D possibly TRBD1 on 5 matching bases. V gave up 1 base and J gave up 4 bases, with 16 bases separating them. This CDR3 contains 15 residues. Per germline, CDR1 DFQATT and CDR2 SNEGSKA (reference sequence). CDR3 in DNA: TGCAGTGCTAGAGGGCACAGGCCCCTCGCCTATGGCTACACCTTC. Translated: CSARGHRPLAYGYTF.

The rearrangement uses TRBV9 and TRBJ2-7; no definite D call. CDR3 length: 13 residues. The germline V and J ends were trimmed by 0 bases and 3 bases, with 7 bases remaining between them. Germline CDR1 SGDLS, CDR2 YYNGEE. The CDR3 sequence is CASSVEASYEQYF. The DNA of the CDR3 is TGTGCCAGCAGCGTAGAGGCTAGCTACGAGCAGTACTTC.

With respect to this clonotype: A much larger clone sits a single nucleotide away, making a read error possible. The V call is TRBV7-9, the J call TRBJ2-3, with 10 positions matching TRBD2. V gave up 6 bases and J gave up 4 bases; unmatched junction bases: 7. The CDR3 loop spans 15 amino acids. CDR1 is SEHNR, CDR2 FQNEAQ, per germline (reference sequence). The CDR3 is CASSPPGTSADTQYF. CDR3 DNA sequence: TGTGCCAGCAGTCCACCCGGGACTAGCGCAGATACGCAGTATTTT. Based on the CDR3 plus reference TRBV7-9 and TRBJ2-3, the full variable domain is DTGVSQNPRHKITKRGQNVTFRCDPISEHNRLYWYRQTLGQGPEFLTYFQNEAQLEKSRLLSDRFSAERPKGSFSTLEIQRTEQGDSAMYLCASSPPGTSADTQYFGPGTRLTVL.

This clonotype occurred a few times. The chain couples TRBV6-1 to TRBJ2-7; D might be TRBD2 (6 bases). Germline CDR1 is MNHNS and CDR2 is SASEGT. V was clipped by 10 bases and J by 1 base, with 14 bases between them. The CDR3 spans 13 residues. CDR3 sequence reads: CATSLGGSYEQYF. The CDR3 DNA reads TGTGCCACATCTCTTGGGGGGTCCTACGAGCAGTACTTC.

The sample holds many counts of this clonotype. The rearrangement links TRBV2 to TRBJ2-1, with D tentatively TRBD1 or TRBD2 (5 bases each). Germline V CDR1 and CDR2: SNHLY, FYNNEI. V lost 6 bases, J lost 0 bases, and 9 bases lay in between. The CDR3 totals 14 residues. Here the CDR3 DNA reads TGTGCCAGCAGGTCCGGGACCTCCTACAATGAGCAGTTCTTC. Protein: CASRSGTSYNEQFF.

This clonotype came up many times. Here the CDR3 DNA reads TGTGCCAGCAGCGTAGCAGGGACAGGGAGGTCCTACGAGCAGTACTTC. This sequence encodes CASSVAGTGRSYEQYF. The chain uses TRBV9 and TRBJ2-7; 9 bases match TRBD1. The V gene's germline CDR1 is SGDLS and CDR2 YYNGEE. V trimming: 0 bases; J trimming: 1 base; junction bases outside the gene matches: 5. The length of the CDR3 is 16 residues. Complete variable domain (other parts from reference TRBV9 and TRBJ2-7): DSGVTQTPKHLITATGQRVTLRCSPRSGDLSVYWYQQSLDQGLQFLIQYYNGEERAKGNILERFSAQQFPDLHSELNLSSLELGDSALYFCASSVAGTGRSYEQYFGPGTRLTVT.

With respect to this clonotype: A much larger clone differs by one base, so this may be a read error. The CDR3 here is CASSRGSGTWELFF. The CDR3 bases are TGTGCCAGTAGTAGGGGGTCGGGTACCTGGGAGCTGTTTTTT. The rearrangement links TRBV19 to TRBJ2-2; either TRBD1 or TRBD2 may supply D (5 bases each). Looked up from germline, CDR1 is LNHDA and CDR2 is SQIVND (reference sequence). Between the trimmed V and J ends, which lost 4 bases and 9 bases, there was a span of 15 bases. This CDR3 spans 14 amino acids.

This clonotype was counted at least ten times. The chain links TRBV5-1 to TRBJ2-5; 16 bases match TRBD2. Germline CDR1 SGHRS, CDR2 YFSETQ. Trimming at V came to 4 bases and at J to 5 bases, leaving 5 bases not matched to a gene. The CDR3 sequence is 16 residues long. The CDR3 region is CASSPGLAGGSETQYF. For the CDR3, the DNA is TGCGCCAGCAGCCCGGGACTAGCGGGAGGGTCGGAGACCCAGTACTTC.

In regard to this clonotype: One junction end disagrees with the germline gene, perhaps due to a read error. The chain links TRBV15 to TRBJ1-2; no clear D gene. Germline V gene data show CDR1 as LNHNV and CDR2 as YYDKDF (reference sequence). The CDR3 consists of 14 residues. CDR3 loop: CATSTNKSDYGCTF. In nucleotides, the CDR3 is TGTGCCACCAGCACCAACAAAAGCGACTATGGCTGCACCTTC. The entire variable domain, with the rest obtained from reference TRBV15 and TRBJ1-2, is as follows: DAMVIQNPRYQVTQFGKPVTLSCSQTLNHNVMYWYQQKSSQAPKLLFHYYDKDFNNEADTPDNFQSRRPNTSFCFLDIRSPGLGDTAMYLCATSTNKSDYGCTFGSGTRLTVV.

About this clonotype itself: A much larger clone lies a single base off, so this may be a read error. J is TRBJ2-3 and V is TRBV6-6, with 7 positions matching TRBD2. This CDR3 region has 17 residues. From germline, CDR1 is MNHNY and CDR2 SVGAGI (reference sequence). CDR3 region: CASSHSRLAESTDTQYF. The CDR3, as DNA: TGTGCCAGCAGTCACTCGAGGCTAGCGGAAAGCACAGATACGCAGTATTTT.

This clonotype showed up many times. The genes are TRBV3-1 and TRBJ1-6; 11 nucleotides match TRBD1. Germline CDR1 and CDR2: LGHDT and YNNKEL (reference sequence). The CDR3 runs 16 residues. With V trimmed by 1 base and J by 7 bases, 3 bases remained unmatched. CDR3 region: CASSQVRDRGNSPLHF. The DNA of the CDR3 is TGTGCCAGCAGCCAAGTACGGGACAGGGGGAATTCACCCCTCCACTTT.

This clonotype was counted at least ten times. The chain carries TRBV10-3 and TRBJ1-2; D perhaps matches TRBD1 (6 bases). The CDR3 is 14 amino acids. The V gene lost 2 bases and the J gene lost 3 bases, with 10 bases spanning the gap. CDR1 and CDR2 (germline): ENHRY, SYGVKD. Here the CDR3 reads CAISEDRTYYGYTF. For the CDR3, the DNA is TGTGCCATCAGTGAGGACAGGACATACTATGGCTACACCTTC.

The rearrangement joins TRBV12-3 or TRBV12-4 to TRBJ1-3; unclear D gene. V lost 6 bases and J 2 bases, leaving 14 bases between the germline ends. This CDR3 is built from 15 residues. CDR3 protein: CASSPSPAAGNTIYF. The CDR3 DNA follows: TGTGCCAGCAGCCCGTCTCCCGCCGCTGGAAACACCATATATTTT.

On this clonotype itself: Just one base apart from a much larger clone, this may be a read error. V is TRBV14 and J is TRBJ2-1; possibly TRBD2 for D (5 bases). Per the germline V gene, CDR1 is SGHDN and CDR2 is FVKESK. CDR3 length: 15 residues. The CDR3 DNA follows: TGTGCCAGCAGCCAAATTGGGAGAACCTACAATGAGCCGTTCTTC. It encodes CASSQIGRTYNEPFF.

The chain is built from TRBV12-3 or TRBV12-4 and TRBJ2-7, with TRBD1 matching over 9 bases. After removal of 5 bases from V and 2 bases from J, the junction contained 7 bases not matched to a gene. CDR3 length: 15 residues. CDR3 sequence: CASSPGTGRPYEQYF. CDR3 in DNA: TGTGCCAGCAGTCCCGGGACAGGGAGACCCTACGAGCAGTACTTC.

This clonotype was seen repeatedly, ten times or more. J is TRBJ1-4 and V is TRBV12-3 or TRBV12-4; 9 nucleotides align to TRBD1. This CDR3 contains 13 residues. V gave up 8 bases and J gave up 8 bases; unmatched junction bases: 6. CDR3 DNA sequence: TGTGCCAGCTTGGGACAGGGACACGAAAAACTGTTTTTT. Protein: CASLGQGHEKLFF.

This clonotype has a count of ten or more. The chain combines TRBV6-1 with TRBJ1-5, with 7 bases identical to TRBD1. This CDR3 spans 15 amino acids. With V trimmed by 7 bases and J by 1 base, 7 bases remained unmatched. CDR1 MNHNS and CDR2 SASEGT come from the germline V gene. CDR3 nucleotide sequence: TGTGCCAGCAATAGTCAGGGGGGAAGCAATCAGCCCCAGCATTTT. Translated, it gives CASNSQGGSNQPQHF.

Ten or more counts support this clonotype. The chain couples TRBV13 to TRBJ2-5, with a possible D match to TRBD2 (6 bases). Trimming pared 5 bases from V and 4 bases from J, leaving 14 bases between. The CDR3 loop spans 14 amino acids. The V gene's germline CDR1 is PRHDT and CDR2 FYEKMQ (reference sequence). Written as DNA, the CDR3 is TGTGCCAGCAGCCCGAACCGACTAGTAGAGACCCAGTACTTC. Translated, it gives CASSPNRLVETQYF. The whole variable domain, filled in from reference TRBV13 and TRBJ2-5, reads AAGVIQSPRHLIKEKRETATLKCYPIPRHDTVYWYQQGPGQDPQFLISFYEKMQSDKGSIPDRFSAQQFSDYHSELNMSSLELGDSALYFCASSPNRLVETQYFGPGTRLLVL.

This clonotype showed up just a few times. The chain has TRBV9 and TRBJ2-1, with D perhaps TRBD2 (6 bases). Trimming stripped 4 bases from V and 12 bases from J, with 41 bases between. The CDR3 is made up of 21 amino acids. In germline, CDR1 is SGDLS, CDR2 YYNGEE. CDR3 protein: CASSYSGTLTMSTGGGGGQFF. The CDR3 DNA follows: TGTGCCAGCAGCTATTCCGGGACCCTTACAATGAGCACTGGCGGTGGGGGAGGGCAGTTCTTC.